The clone carrying this T cell receptor (beta chain) was observed once. The protocol was immunoSEQ multiplex PCR, while the TCRdb copy is restricted to in-frame clones and leaves out a portion. The sample contains 95,000 to 150,000 clones, about 87% of which appear only once. The sample is drawn from a study of radiotherapy plus CTLA-4 blockade in lung cancer. The CDR3 has 17 residues. Trimming took 0 bases from V and 4 from J; bases not matched to a gene: 10. Germline values: CDR1 MGHRA, CDR2 YSYEKL. The V and J genes are TRBV4-1 and TRBJ2-7, with 9 positions matching TRBD1. Material: peripheral blood, obtained from a patient treated with radiotherapy plus ipilimumab. This receptor was identified in a human donor with non-small cell lung cancer that progressed on radiotherapy plus ipilimumab. This chain's CDR3 is CASSQDRGDRVGYEQYF. The CDR3 DNA follows: TGCGCCAGCAGCCAAGATAGGGGGGACAGGGTAGGTTACGAGCAGTACTTC.